This T cell receptor (beta chain) was retrieved from a study of blood T cell repertoires in COVID-19. Study information: Acute and convalescent COVID-19 specimens originated in the United States, Italy and Spain. PBMCs, B-cell-depleted T cells, or T cells provided the cDNA or gDNA that made up the material.

As originally analysed: Amplification from reference gene primers served as the basis for estimated nucleated cell counts. Produced via immunoSEQ multiplex PCR; TCRdb's table is partial and in-frame only. V and J calls and clone size come straight from that table; D and trimming were deduced from the DNA. The table records a few hundred thousand clones, 80% to 90% of them present only once. Germline V gene sequence: CDR1 MNHEY, CDR2 SVGAGI. The CDR3 covers 13 residues. V lost 7 bases and J 2 bases, leaving 11 bases between the germline ends. This chain connects TRBV6-5 to TRBJ1-1; D is undetermined. This TCR was recovered from a woman in her thirties or forties who had recovered from COVID-19. Sample: peripheral blood. CDR3 DNA: TGTGCCAGCACCAAAACATCTAACACTGAAGCTTTCTTT. This encodes CASTKTSNTEAFF.